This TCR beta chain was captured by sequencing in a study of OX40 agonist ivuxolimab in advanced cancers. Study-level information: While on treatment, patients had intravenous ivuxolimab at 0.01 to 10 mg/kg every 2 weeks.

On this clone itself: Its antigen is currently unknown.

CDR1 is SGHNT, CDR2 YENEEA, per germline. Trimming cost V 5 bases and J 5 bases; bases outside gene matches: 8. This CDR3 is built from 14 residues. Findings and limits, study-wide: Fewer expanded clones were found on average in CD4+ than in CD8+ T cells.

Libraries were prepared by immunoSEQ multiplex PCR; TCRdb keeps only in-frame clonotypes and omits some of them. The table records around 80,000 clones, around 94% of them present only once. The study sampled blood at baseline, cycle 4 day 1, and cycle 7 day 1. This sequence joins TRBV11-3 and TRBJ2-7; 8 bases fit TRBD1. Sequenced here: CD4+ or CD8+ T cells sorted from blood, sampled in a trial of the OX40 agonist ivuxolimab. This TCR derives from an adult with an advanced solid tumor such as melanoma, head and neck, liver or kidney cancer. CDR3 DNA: TGTGCCAGCAGCCCCGGGACAGGAGATGACGAGCAGTACTTC. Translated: CASSPGTGDDEQYF.